This T cell receptor beta chain appears in the sequencing data of a study of cytomegalovirus exposure and HLA in healthy donors. Whole-study context: The Caucasian-associated ancestry cluster contained 65% to 85% of the 398 genotyped donors. Whole-study findings and limits: Differences between HLA loci emerged in a later analysis of TCR association rates, with DRB1 most and HLA-C fewest. Most TCR sequences were rare, but some public TCRs occurred in many donors.

V lost 6 bases to trimming and J lost 5 bases; unmatched junction nucleotides: 9. CDR1 is SGHTA, CDR2 FQGNSA, per germline. The CDR3 has 15 residues. As concerns this clone: The antigen remains undetermined.

It was with 60 Vbeta and 13 Jbeta primers that the PCR ran. Clones were read by immunoSEQ multiplex PCR, and TCRdb kept only the in-frame ones, dropping some. The sample comprises some 110,000 clones, approximately 70% of which are singletons, and nearly 9.5% rests with the top ten. Sequencing was carried out using PBMCs. The chain uses TRBV7-2 and TRBJ1-5; 8 bases align to TRBD1. The receptor's source is a woman in her 40s in good health and CMV-seropositive. The CDR3 loop is CASSQGQGSYQPQHF. The CDR3 DNA sequence: TGTGCCAGCAGTCAAGGACAGGGCTCTTATCAGCCCCAGCATTTT.